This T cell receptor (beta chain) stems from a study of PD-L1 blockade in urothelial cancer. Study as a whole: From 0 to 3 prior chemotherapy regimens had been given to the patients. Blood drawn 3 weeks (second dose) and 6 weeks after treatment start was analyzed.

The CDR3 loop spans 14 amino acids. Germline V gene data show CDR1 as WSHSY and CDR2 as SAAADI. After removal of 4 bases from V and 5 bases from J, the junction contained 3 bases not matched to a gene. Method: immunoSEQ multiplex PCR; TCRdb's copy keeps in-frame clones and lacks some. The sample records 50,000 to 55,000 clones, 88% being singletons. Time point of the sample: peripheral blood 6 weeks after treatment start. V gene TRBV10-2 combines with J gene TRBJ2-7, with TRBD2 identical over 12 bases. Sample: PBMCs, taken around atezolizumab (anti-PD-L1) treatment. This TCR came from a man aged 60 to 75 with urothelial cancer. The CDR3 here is CASSALAGGNEQYF. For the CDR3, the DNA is TGCGCCAGCAGTGCACTAGCGGGAGGAAACGAGCAGTACTTC.